This T cell receptor (beta chain) stems from a study of T-cell reconstitution after alpha-beta-depleted transplantation in children. Study findings and constraints: From newly produced T cells came most of the T-cell counts and diversity one year after transplant.

J lost 5 bases, V lost 6 bases, and 11 bases had no gene match. In germline, CDR1 is DFQATT, CDR2 SNEGSKA (reference sequence). The CDR3 contains 14 residues. Construction of the TCRbeta library involved unique molecular identifiers. TCRdb used MiXCR to reprocess the PCR reads, holding one entry per CDR3 protein. This sample has fewer than 700,000 distinct CDR3 sequences, with roughly 13% found just once. With regard to this clonotype: The target antigen is unknown.

This clonotype was sampled from a male patient younger than 18 who had a stem cell transplant for acute myeloid leukemia, so the T cells may come from the graft donor. Sequenced material: PBMCs, mostly from graft donor cells, taken 360 days after TCRalphabeta/CD19-depleted stem cell transplant. J is TRBJ2-7 and V is TRBV20-1, with TRBD2 identical over 9 bases. The CDR3: CSAPRAGGPHEQYF. CDR3 in DNA: TGCAGTGCACCAAGGGCGGGAGGGCCCCACGAGCAGTACTTC.